These 22 T cell receptor beta chains were sequenced from one sample in a study of human T cells and chemical hapten exposure. One entry per CDR3 protein, called by TCRdb with MiXCR from the RACE reads. Of under 100,000 distinct CDR3 sequences listed, approximately 10% are singletons. Described time point: patch test 2, 6 weeks after DPC sensitization. The treatment: therapeutic diphenylcyclopropenone sensitization with weekly scalp DPC. The sequencing used whole blood, collected in connection with sensitization to the hapten diphenylcyclopropenone (DPC). The receptors come from a woman in her forties with alopecia areata. Some clones in this sample may be carry-over from other donors' samples.

This clonotype was detected many times. The V gene is TRBV30, the J gene TRBJ1-6; TRBD1 agrees at 7 bases. J lost 0 bases, V lost 0 bases, and 2 bases had no gene match. CDR3 size: 16 residues. CDR1 GTSNPN and CDR2 SVGIG come from the germline V gene (reference sequence). This chain's CDR3 is CAWSVGGRSYNSPLHF. For the CDR3, the DNA is TGTGCCTGGAGTGTAGGGGGCCGCTCCTATAATTCACCCCTCCACTTT.

Many counts were recorded for this clonotype. The genes are TRBV5-8 and TRBJ2-7; 9 nucleotides agree with TRBD1. Germline V gives CDR1 SGHTS, CDR2 YDEGEE. CDR3 length equals 15 residues. V lost 0 bases to trimming and J lost 6 bases; unmatched junction nucleotides: 7. The chain's CDR3 is CASSLAGTGSSEQYF. The CDR3 DNA follows: TGTGCCAGCAGCTTGGCCGGGACAGGGAGCAGCGAGCAGTACTTC.

The chain combines TRBV6-6 with TRBJ2-7; 8 bases match TRBD1. Trimming at V came to 6 bases and at J to 2 bases, leaving 6 bases not matched to a gene. The CDR3 contains 14 residues. Germline V lookup: CDR1 MNHNY, CDR2 SVGAGI (reference sequence). In DNA form, the CDR3 reads TGTGCCAGCAGGGGTAGGACAGGGCCCTACGAGCAGTACTTC. Encoded protein: CASRGRTGPYEQYF.

This clonotype was observed many times. The chain employs TRBV18 and TRBJ2-7; D ambiguous. Germline assignment: CDR1 KGHSH and CDR2 LQKENI. V lost 5 bases and J 4 bases, leaving 15 bases between the germline ends. The CDR3 loop spans 14 amino acids. The CDR3 nucleotides read TGTGCCAGCTCAGAAGTCAGGCTGGGGTACGAGCAGTACTTC. Its protein product is CASSEVRLGYEQYF.

This clonotype showed up many times. The chain links TRBV7-2 to TRBJ2-4; 7 bases agree with TRBD1. Trimming removed 1 base from V and 6 bases from J; junction bases left unmatched: 9. Germline-derived CDR1 and CDR2 are SGHTA and FQGNSA. This CDR3 has 16 residues. Here the CDR3 DNA reads TGTGCCAGCAGCTTAGAGTTAGGGGACAGACGAAACATTCAGTACTTC. It codes for CASSLELGDRRNIQYF.

This clonotype was seen ten or more times. The V and J genes are TRBV7-9 and TRBJ2-7; D may be TRBD1 or TRBD2 (5 bases each). Germline values: CDR1 SEHNR, CDR2 FQNEAQ (reference sequence). This CDR3 is 15 amino acids long. The V end lost 2 bases, the J end lost 3 bases, and 14 bases lay between the germline ends. CDR3 DNA sequence: TGTGCCAGCAGCTTAAGCAGGGACCGCGGCTACGAGCAGTACTTC. The encoded protein is CASSLSRDRGYEQYF.

In this sample, this clonotype turned up many times. V usage is TRBV28 and J usage is TRBJ2-3, with D perhaps being TRBD1 or TRBD2 (5 bases each). V lost 5 bases to trimming and J lost 6 bases, with 24 bases between them. The CDR3 is 17 amino acids. Germline CDR1 reads MDHEN; CDR2 reads SYDVKM. The CDR3 DNA reads TGTGCCAGCAGTCGCCCCTGGGGCGGGCACACAACCGATACGCAGTATTTT. Protein product: CASSRPWGGHTTDTQYF.

This clonotype was observed at least ten times. The chain has TRBV18 and TRBJ1-2; D call uncertain. CDR3 length: 16 amino acids. V dropped 5 bases and J dropped 4 bases, with 20 bases sitting between them. CDR1 is KGHSH and CDR2 is LQKENI in the germline V gene. In nucleotides, the CDR3 is TGTGCCAGCTCAACAAAAAAGACCCTCTTTGGCTATGGCTACACCTTC. This translates into CASSTKKTLFGYGYTF.

This clonotype was observed a few times. V is TRBV6-2 or TRBV6-3 and J is TRBJ2-7, with 8 bases lining up with TRBD1. V gave up 5 bases and J gave up 7 bases; unmatched junction bases: 7. The CDR3 has 13 amino acids. In germline, CDR1 is MNHEY, CDR2 SVGEGT. The CDR3 is CASSPQGVREQYF. In DNA, the CDR3 is TGTGCCAGCAGTCCACAGGGGGTGCGGGAGCAGTACTTC.

This chain's CDR3 is CASSIVEGRAYQPQHF. The CDR3 nucleotides are TGTGCCAGTAGTATAGTGGAGGGCAGGGCTTATCAGCCCCAGCATTTT. The chain joins TRBV19 to TRBJ1-5; a possible D gene is TRBD1 (5 bases). Trimming left V 1 base short and J 5 bases short, with 15 bases between. The CDR3 is 16 residues long. Germline assignment: CDR1 LNHDA and CDR2 SQIVND (reference sequence). The full variable domain, rest sourced from reference TRBV19 and TRBJ1-5, is DGGITQSPKYLFRKEGQNVTLSCEQNLNHDAMYWYRQDPGQGLRLIYYSQIVNDFQKGDIAEGYSVSREKKESFPLTVTSAQKNPTAFYLCASSIVEGRAYQPQHFGDGTRLSIL.

The sample holds many counts of this clonotype. V usage is TRBV4-2 and J usage is TRBJ1-5, with no clear D. Trimming pared 9 bases from V and 5 bases from J, leaving 11 bases between. The germline CDR1 and CDR2 sequences are LGHNA and YNFKEQ. The CDR3 sequence is 12 residues long. The CDR3, as DNA: TGTGCCAGTCGGAGAGACGATCAGCCCCAGCATTTT. Translated: CASRRDDQPQHF.

Concerning this clonotype itself: This may stem from a read error, because a much larger clone lies one nucleotide away. V is TRBV7-9 and J is TRBJ2-5, with D perhaps TRBD2 (7 bases). Germline values: CDR1 SEHNR, CDR2 FQNEAQ (reference sequence). The length of the CDR3 is 13 residues. The CDR3 DNA follows: TGTACCAGCACAAGGGGGGGAATCCGCACCCAGTACTTC. It codes for CTSTRGGIRTQYF.

The table lists this clonotype with many counts. The chain carries TRBV20-1 and TRBJ1-5; a possible D gene is TRBD1 (6 bases). Germline CDR1 is DFQATT and CDR2 is SNEGSKA (reference sequence). Between the trimmed V and J ends, which lost 1 base and 6 bases, there was a span of 19 bases. The CDR3 runs to 16 residues. Here the CDR3 reads CSARGSGTHAGQPQHF. Written as DNA, the CDR3 is TGCAGTGCTAGAGGTTCCGGGACACATGCGGGTCAGCCCCAGCATTTT.

This clonotype was detected a few times. V usage is TRBV19 and J usage is TRBJ2-1; 11 nucleotides line up with TRBD1. With 7 bases clipped from V and 7 bases from J, the junction kept 9 bases outside the gene matches. The CDR3 covers 15 residues. Germline V gene sequence: CDR1 LNHDA, CDR2 SQIVND (reference sequence). The CDR3 DNA reads as TGTGCCAGTACACGGCGCCGGGACAGGGGGAATGAGCAGTTCTTC. It yields the protein CASTRRRDRGNEQFF. Full variable domain (rest looked up from reference TRBV19 and TRBJ2-1): DGGITQSPKYLFRKEGQNVTLSCEQNLNHDAMYWYRQDPGQGLRLIYYSQIVNDFQKGDIAEGYSVSREKKESFPLTVTSAQKNPTAFYLCASTRRRDRGNEQFFGPGTRLTVL.

There are a few counts of this clonotype. The chain recombines TRBV7-2 with TRBJ2-7; 10 nucleotides line up with TRBD2. The CDR3 covers 16 residues. The V and J ends lost 5 bases and 4 bases, in that order; junction bases with no gene match: 11. Germline V gene data show CDR1 as SGHTA and CDR2 as FQGNSA. In DNA form, the CDR3 reads TGTGCCAGCAGCCAGCAGAGCGGGGGGGCCCAATACGAGCAGTACTTC. Residues: CASSQQSGGAQYEQYF.

The chain combines TRBV12-3 or TRBV12-4 with TRBJ2-5; 10 nucleotides line up with TRBD1. The CDR3 is 16 residues long. Trimming cost V 5 bases and J 0 bases; bases outside gene matches: 6. CDR3 amino acids: CASSPGGQGYQETQYF. CDR3 bases: TGTGCCAGCAGTCCAGGGGGACAGGGGTACCAAGAGACCCAGTACTTC.

This chain joins TRBV5-1 and TRBJ2-3; D is unresolved. Germline values: CDR1 SGHRS, CDR2 YFSETQ. This CDR3 has 15 amino acids. V shed 0 bases and J shed 0 bases, with 8 bases lying between them. Here the CDR3 DNA reads TGCGCCAGCAGCTTGGGGGCGCGTAGCACAGATACGCAGTATTTT. Its translation is CASSLGARSTDTQYF.

This clonotype showed up just once. A read error may be the cause here, since a much bigger clone is one base away. This sequence joins TRBV18 and TRBJ2-3; no clear D. This CDR3 is 16 amino acids long. CDR1 and CDR2 (germline): KGHSH, LQKENI. CDR3 sequence: CASTPPSGRIWDTQYF. The CDR3, as DNA: TGTGCCAGCACACCCCCCTCCGGTCGGATCTGGGATACGCAGTATTTT.

In its sample, this clonotype was seen a few times. The chain is built from TRBV7-9 and TRBJ2-2, with 8 bases aligning to TRBD1. This CDR3 is 14 amino acids long. Germline V gives CDR1 SEHNR, CDR2 FQNEAQ (reference sequence). V shed 1 base and J 5 bases; nucleotides not matched to a gene: 0. The CDR3 nucleotides read TGTGCCAGCAGCTTAGGGACAGGGACCGGGGAGCTGTTTTTT. The encoded protein is CASSLGTGTGELFF.

This clonotype was seen more than once but under ten times. The chain has TRBV19 and TRBJ2-1; D gene unclear. The CDR3 length is 14 residues. V was cut by 5 bases and J by 6 bases, with 14 bases left in between. The germline V gene has CDR1 LNHDA and CDR2 SQIVND (reference sequence). CDR3 sequence (DNA): TGTGCCAGTAGTGTTCGGGCGCATTTCAATGAGCAGTTCTTC. The encoded protein is CASSVRAHFNEQFF.

This clonotype was observed a handful of times. The gene calls are TRBV25-1 and TRBJ2-3; D is undetermined. The V gene lost 6 bases and the J gene lost 6 bases, with 19 bases spanning the gap. In germline, CDR1 is MGHDK, CDR2 SYGVNS. This CDR3 is built from 15 residues. CDR3 in amino acids: CASSPSQRDPDTQYF. In nucleotides, the CDR3 is TGTGCCAGCAGCCCCAGTCAGCGTGACCCGGATACGCAGTATTTT. The full variable domain, in which reference TRBV25-1 and TRBJ2-3 provide the parts outside the CDR3, is EADIYQTPRYLVIGTGKKITLECSQTMGHDKMYWYQQDPGMELHLIHYSYGVNSTEKGDLSSESTVSRIRTEHFPLTLESARPSHTSQYLCASSPSQRDPDTQYFGPGTRLTVL.

This clonotype was recorded a few times. The chain recombines TRBV7-2 with TRBJ1-2; D perhaps matches TRBD1 (5 bases). CDR1 is SGHTA and CDR2 is FQGNSA in the germline V gene. Trimming pared 5 bases from V and 11 bases from J, leaving 15 bases between. The CDR3 sequence is 12 residues long. CDR3 in DNA: TGTGCCAGCAGCCTCATTAGACAGCAGTACACCTTC. Amino acid sequence: CASSLIRQQYTF.